The 25 T cell receptor beta chains below were found in one sample sequenced in a study of blood T cell repertoires in COVID-19. TCRdb's copy holds only in-frame clones and misses some; the assay was immunoSEQ multiplex PCR. The sample yields approximately 330,000 clones, around 89% seen once. Material for sequencing was peripheral blood. These receptors all come from a woman aged 40 to 50 with COVID-19, enrolled during active disease.

V is TRBV6-2 or TRBV6-3 and J is TRBJ2-3, with TRBD2 identical over 11 bases. Germline assignment: CDR1 MNHEY and CDR2 SVGEGT. The CDR3 spans 13 residues. V dropped 5 bases and J dropped 6; count of bases not matched to a gene: 1. CDR3 sequence: CASSGTSGDTQYF. DNA of the CDR3: TGTGCCAGCAGTGGGACTAGCGGTGATACGCAGTATTTT.

The V gene is TRBV19, the J gene TRBJ1-1, with D hard to call. The germline V gene has CDR1 LNHDA and CDR2 SQIVND (reference sequence). V gave up 3 bases and J gave up 0 bases, with 8 bases separating them. The CDR3 contains 14 residues. The CDR3 protein is CASSIRRMNTEAFF. In DNA form, the CDR3 reads TGTGCCAGTAGTATTAGGAGGATGAACACTGAAGCTTTCTTT.

The V gene is TRBV9, the J gene TRBJ2-1; tentatively, D is TRBD2 (5 bases). V was trimmed by 4 bases and J by 10 bases, leaving 15 bases between them. CDR1 and CDR2 (germline): SGDLS, YYNGEE. The CDR3 length is 13 residues. CDR3 nucleotide sequence: TGTGCCAGCAGCACCAGTAGCGTCTCAGAGCAGTTCTTC. It encodes CASSTSSVSEQFF.

V is TRBV27 and J is TRBJ1-4; a weak D match, TRBD1 (5 bases). Per the germline V gene, CDR1 is MNHEY and CDR2 is SMNVEV (reference sequence). The CDR3 runs 15 residues. The germline V and J ends were trimmed by 5 bases and 6 bases, with 16 bases remaining between them. The CDR3 DNA is TGTGCCAGCAGTATGCAACCGGCAGGGTATGAAAAACTGTTTTTT. It translates to CASSMQPAGYEKLFF.

This rearrangement joins TRBV27 to TRBJ1-6, with a tentative D call TRBD1 (6 bases). There are 18 residues in the CDR3. Trimming left V 3 bases short and J 0 bases short, with 15 bases between. The germline gives CDR1 MNHEY, CDR2 SMNVEV (reference sequence). The DNA of the CDR3 is TGTGCCAGCAGTTTTGGGACACCGAAAGCCTCCTATAATTCACCCCTCCACTTT. The encoded protein is CASSFGTPKASYNSPLHF.

The rearrangement joins TRBV6-6 to TRBJ1-1; the D gene is possibly TRBD1 (5 bases). The CDR3 has 16 residues. Between the trimmed V and J ends, which lost 2 bases and 5 bases, there was a span of 18 bases. From germline, CDR1 is MNHNY and CDR2 SVGAGI (reference sequence). The CDR3 here is CASSYQNSMGRTEAFF. The CDR3 DNA follows: TGTGCCAGCAGTTACCAAAACAGTATGGGGCGAACTGAAGCTTTCTTT.

The J gene is TRBJ2-3, the V gene TRBV6-4; 9 bases match TRBD1. The junction had 3 bases not matched to a gene; V was cut back by 6 bases and J by 2 bases. Germline assignment: CDR1 MRHNA and CDR2 SNTAGT. The CDR3 has 14 amino acids. DNA for the CDR3: TGTGCCAGCAGCCGGGACAGGGTCACAGATACGCAGTATTTT. It specifies CASSRDRVTDTQYF.

CDR3 bases: TGTGCCACCAGCAGAGTGCCGACAGCAACTAATGAAAAACTGTTTTTT. This translates into CATSRVPTATNEKLFF. The J gene is TRBJ1-4, the V gene TRBV15; tentative D call: TRBD1 (5 bases). The length of the CDR3 is 16 residues. Germline V gene data show CDR1 as LNHNV and CDR2 as YYDKDF (reference sequence). The V gene lost 1 base and the J gene lost 0 bases, with 9 bases spanning the gap.

The rearrangement uses TRBV6-5 and TRBJ1-1; 8 nucleotides line up with TRBD1. Germline CDR1 and CDR2: MNHEY and SVGAGI. CDR3 length equals 15 residues. Trimming at V came to 8 bases and at J to 1 base, leaving 9 bases not matched to a gene. CDR3 amino acids: CASAPDRVRNTEAFF. In DNA, the CDR3 is TGTGCCAGCGCTCCGGACAGGGTCAGGAACACTGAAGCTTTCTTT.

The chain employs TRBV27 and TRBJ1-5; 9 nucleotides match TRBD1. Germline-derived CDR1 and CDR2 are MNHEY and SMNVEV (reference sequence). With V trimmed by 5 bases and J by 6 bases, 8 bases remained unmatched. CDR3 size: 15 residues. This CDR3 reads CASSPRDREVQPQHF. For the CDR3, the DNA is TGTGCCAGCAGTCCCCGGGACAGGGAGGTTCAGCCCCAGCATTTT.

The chain joins TRBV7-9 to TRBJ2-5; tentative D call: TRBD1 (5 bases). CDR3 length: 15 amino acids. From germline, CDR1 is SEHNR and CDR2 FQNEAQ (reference sequence). The germline V and J ends were trimmed by 6 bases and 5 bases, with 19 bases remaining between them. CDR3: CASRYSQAMGETQYF. In DNA, the CDR3 is TGTGCCAGCAGATATTCACAGGCGATGGGGGAGACCCAGTACTTC.

This rearrangement joins TRBV10-3 to TRBJ2-7, with 10 bases identical to TRBD1. In germline, CDR1 is ENHRY, CDR2 SYGVKD. The CDR3 covers 16 residues. V dropped 6 bases and J dropped 1; count of bases not matched to a gene: 9. The CDR3 DNA follows: TGTGCCATCAGGCGACAGGGGGCCAACAGTTCCTACGAGCAGTACTTC. Its protein is CAIRRQGANSSYEQYF.

J is TRBJ2-5 and V is TRBV7-9; maybe TRBD1 (6 bases). CDR3 size: 17 residues. Trimming removed 5 bases from V and 4 bases from J, with 23 bases in between. Germline CDR1 and CDR2: SEHNR and FQNEAQ (reference sequence). The CDR3: CASSRSLTLTGGETQYF. Here the CDR3 DNA reads TGTGCCAGCAGCCGATCCCTAACCCTGACAGGCGGAGAGACCCAGTACTTC.

The chain carries TRBV27 and TRBJ1-3, with TRBD1 as a possible D gene (5 bases). With 5 bases removed from V and 0 bases from J, the gap between germline ends came to 11 bases. The CDR3 has 15 residues. The germline CDR1 and CDR2 sequences are MNHEY and SMNVEV (reference sequence). The CDR3 is CASSLGAFSGNTIYF. The CDR3 nucleotides are TGTGCCAGCAGTCTTGGGGCCTTCTCTGGAAACACCATATATTTT.

V gene TRBV7-9 combines with J gene TRBJ2-2, with D uncertain. Germline assignment: CDR1 SEHNR and CDR2 FQNEAQ (reference sequence). The length of the CDR3 is 14 residues. The germline V and J ends were trimmed by 3 bases and 3 bases, with 8 bases remaining between them. The CDR3: CASSFNEDTGELFF. The DNA of the CDR3 is TGTGCCAGCAGCTTTAATGAGGACACCGGGGAGCTGTTTTTT.

The J gene is TRBJ2-3, the V gene TRBV5-4, with 9 positions matching TRBD2. V dropped 4 bases and J dropped 5; count of bases not matched to a gene: 11. Looked up from germline, CDR1 is SGHNT and CDR2 is YYREEE (reference sequence). The CDR3 runs to 16 residues. The CDR3 here is CASSRALAGAGDTQYF. The CDR3 DNA reads TGTGCCAGCAGCCGGGCCTTAGCGGGAGCCGGAGATACGCAGTATTTT.

V is TRBV5-8 and J is TRBJ2-3; D ambiguous. Trimming removed 0 bases at V and 1 base at J, with 6 bases between. The CDR3 totals 14 residues. The germline CDR1 and CDR2 sequences are SGHTS and YDEGEE. CDR3 residues: CASSLDRGTDTQYF. The DNA for the CDR3 is TGTGCCAGCAGCTTGGACCGGGGCACAGATACGCAGTATTTT.

This chain uses TRBV5-1 with TRBJ1-1; 10 bases are shared with TRBD1. CDR3 length equals 15 residues. The V gene end was trimmed by 1 base and the J gene end by 4 bases; junction bases not matched to a gene: 4. The germline V gene has CDR1 SGHRS and CDR2 YFSETQ. DNA of the CDR3: TGCGCCAGCAGCTTGTTAGGGGACAGGGGCACTGAAGCTTTCTTT. Protein: CASSLLGDRGTEAFF.

The chain's CDR3 is CATSRDYARAVNEKLFF. The CDR3 DNA reads as TGTGCCACCAGCAGAGATTATGCCAGGGCTGTTAATGAAAAACTGTTTTTT. The genes are TRBV15 and TRBJ1-4; D is possibly TRBD1 (5 bases). V was trimmed by 0 bases and J by 4 bases, leaving 15 bases between them. The CDR3 contains 17 residues. Germline V gene data show CDR1 as LNHNV and CDR2 as YYDKDF (reference sequence).

The rearrangement joins TRBV12-5 to TRBJ1-1, with a possible D match to TRBD1 (6 bases). Trimming removed 7 bases at V and 4 bases at J, with 16 bases between. Germline loops: CDR1 LGHNT, CDR2 FRNRAP. The CDR3 length is 14 residues. The CDR3 sequence: CASAGGLQATEAFF. The CDR3 DNA reads TGTGCTAGTGCCGGGGGGCTACAAGCCACTGAAGCTTTCTTT.

This clone was seen only once. The CDR3 protein is CASSFGGETQYF. CDR3 DNA: TGTGCCAGCAGCTTCGGGGGGGAGACCCAGTACTTC. The chain links TRBV7-9 to TRBJ2-5; TRBD2 matches 7 bases. This CDR3 spans 12 amino acids. Germline V gene sequence: CDR1 SEHNR, CDR2 FQNEAQ (reference sequence). J gave up 5 bases and V 3 bases, and 0 bases lay outside the gene matches.

The gene calls are TRBV29-1 and TRBJ1-2; 9 bases match TRBD1. This CDR3 is 11 amino acids long. Looked up from germline, CDR1 is SQVTM and CDR2 is ANQGSEA. The CDR3 bases are TGCGTGGCCGGGACAGGGAATGGCTACACCTTC. Amino acid sequence: CVAGTGNGYTF.

The chain is built from TRBV5-1 and TRBJ1-2, with a tentative D call TRBD1 (5 bases). CDR1 and CDR2 from the germline V gene are SGHRS and YFSETQ. Trimming pared 0 bases from V and 4 bases from J, leaving 13 bases between. CDR3 length equals 15 residues. CDR3 loop: CASSLGTGLSYGYTF. The CDR3 DNA sequence: TGCGCCAGCAGCTTGGGTACAGGCCTGTCCTATGGCTACACCTTC.

This chain uses TRBV2 with TRBJ2-5; TRBD2 matches at 8 bases. V was clipped by 7 bases and J by 3 bases; unmatched bases: 10. Germline CDR1 reads SNHLY; CDR2 reads FYNNEI. This CDR3 comprises 15 residues. The CDR3: CASILGGAGEETQYF. In DNA, the CDR3 is TGTGCCAGCATCCTGGGTGGAGCGGGAGAAGAGACCCAGTACTTC.

This clone was found once. The rearrangement joins TRBV12-5 to TRBJ1-3, with unresolved D. Trimming cost V 0 bases and J 0 bases, with 6 bases left between them. Germline V CDR1 and CDR2: LGHNT, FRNRAP. The CDR3 has 15 amino acids. The CDR3 loop is CASGLVGSSGNTIYF. The CDR3 coding sequence is TGTGCTAGTGGTTTGGTAGGGAGCTCTGGAAACACCATATATTTT. Looking up the rest from reference TRBV12-5 and TRBJ1-3 gives the full variable domain: DARVTQTPRHKVTEMGQEVTMRCQPILGHNTVFWYRQTMMQGLELLAYFRNRAPLDDSGMPKDRFSAEMPDATLATLKIQPSEPRDSAVYFCASGLVGSSGNTIYFGEGSWLTVV.